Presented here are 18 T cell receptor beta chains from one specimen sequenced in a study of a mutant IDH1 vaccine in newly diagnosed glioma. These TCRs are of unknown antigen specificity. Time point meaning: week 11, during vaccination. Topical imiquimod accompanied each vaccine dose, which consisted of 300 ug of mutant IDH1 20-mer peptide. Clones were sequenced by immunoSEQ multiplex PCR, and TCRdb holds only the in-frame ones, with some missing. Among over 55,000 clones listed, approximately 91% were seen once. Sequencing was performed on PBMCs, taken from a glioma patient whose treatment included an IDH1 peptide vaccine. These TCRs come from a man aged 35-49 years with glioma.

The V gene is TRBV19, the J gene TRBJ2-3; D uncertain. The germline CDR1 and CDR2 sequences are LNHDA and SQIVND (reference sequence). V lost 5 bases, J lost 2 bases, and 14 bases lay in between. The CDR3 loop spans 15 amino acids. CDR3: CASSPRGVHTDTQYF. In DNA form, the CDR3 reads TGTGCCAGTAGTCCCCGCGGAGTCCACACAGATACGCAGTATTTT.

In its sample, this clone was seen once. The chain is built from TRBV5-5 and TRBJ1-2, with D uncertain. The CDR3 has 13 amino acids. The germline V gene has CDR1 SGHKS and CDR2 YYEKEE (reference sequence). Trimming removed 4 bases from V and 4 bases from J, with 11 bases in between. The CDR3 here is CASSPELAYGYTF. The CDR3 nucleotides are TGTGCCAGCAGCCCGGAGCTAGCCTATGGCTACACCTTC.

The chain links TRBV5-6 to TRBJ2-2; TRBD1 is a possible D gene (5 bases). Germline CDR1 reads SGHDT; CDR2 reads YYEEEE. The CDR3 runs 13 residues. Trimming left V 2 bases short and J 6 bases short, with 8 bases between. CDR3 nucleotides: TGTGCCAGCAGCTTACAGGTTGCCGGGGAGCTGTTTTTT. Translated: CASSLQVAGELFF.

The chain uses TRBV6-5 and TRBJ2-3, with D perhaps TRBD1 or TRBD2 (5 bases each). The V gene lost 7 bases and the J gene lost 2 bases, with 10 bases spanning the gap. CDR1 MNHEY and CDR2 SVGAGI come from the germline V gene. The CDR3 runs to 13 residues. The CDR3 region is CASTEGTTDTQYF. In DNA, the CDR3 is TGTGCCAGCACTGAGGGGACCACAGATACGCAGTATTTT.

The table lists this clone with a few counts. The CDR3 DNA reads as TGTGCCAGCAGCTTAGCGGGAGGGCGGTTTAGTCTCTCCTACAATGAGCAGTTCTTC. Translation gives CASSLAGGRFSLSYNEQFF. The rearrangement joins TRBV11-2 to TRBJ2-1, with TRBD2 matching over 8 bases. Germline-derived CDR1 and CDR2 are SGHAT and FQNNGV. This CDR3 comprises 19 residues. Unmatched junction bases numbered 11, after V lost 1 base and J lost 0 bases.

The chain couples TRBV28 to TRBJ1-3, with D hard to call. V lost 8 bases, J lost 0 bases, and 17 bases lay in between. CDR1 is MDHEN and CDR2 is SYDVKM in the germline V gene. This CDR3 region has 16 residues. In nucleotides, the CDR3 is TGTGCCAGCTCAGATAGGACGGCTCGCTCTGGAAACACCATATATTTT. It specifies CASSDRTARSGNTIYF.

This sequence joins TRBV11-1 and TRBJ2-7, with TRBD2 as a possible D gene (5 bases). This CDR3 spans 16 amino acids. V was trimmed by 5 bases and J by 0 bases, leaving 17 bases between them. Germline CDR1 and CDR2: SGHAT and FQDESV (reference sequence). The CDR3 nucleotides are TGTGCCAGCAGCAGCACTCACTCGGCGGGCTCCTACGAGCAGTACTTC. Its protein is CASSSTHSAGSYEQYF.

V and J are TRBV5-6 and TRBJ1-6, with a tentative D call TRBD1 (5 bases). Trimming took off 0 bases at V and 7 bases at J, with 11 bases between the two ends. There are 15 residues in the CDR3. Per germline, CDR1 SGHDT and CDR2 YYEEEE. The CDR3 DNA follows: TGTGCCAGCAGCTTGGTAGGGACGGGGAATTCACCCCTCCACTTT. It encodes CASSLVGTGNSPLHF.

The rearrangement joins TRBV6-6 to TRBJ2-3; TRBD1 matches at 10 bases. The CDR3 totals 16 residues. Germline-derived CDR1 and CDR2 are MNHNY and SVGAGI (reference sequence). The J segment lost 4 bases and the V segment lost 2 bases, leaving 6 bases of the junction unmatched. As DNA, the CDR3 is TGTGCCAGCAGTTACCTCCGGGACAGGGGCTCAGATACGCAGTATTTT. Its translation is CASSYLRDRGSDTQYF.

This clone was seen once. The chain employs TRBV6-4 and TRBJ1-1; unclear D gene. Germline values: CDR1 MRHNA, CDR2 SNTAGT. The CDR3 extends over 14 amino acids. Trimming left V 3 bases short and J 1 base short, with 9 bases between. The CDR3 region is CASSEGSPNTEAFF. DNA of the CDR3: TGTGCCAGCAGTGAAGGCAGTCCGAACACTGAAGCTTTCTTT.

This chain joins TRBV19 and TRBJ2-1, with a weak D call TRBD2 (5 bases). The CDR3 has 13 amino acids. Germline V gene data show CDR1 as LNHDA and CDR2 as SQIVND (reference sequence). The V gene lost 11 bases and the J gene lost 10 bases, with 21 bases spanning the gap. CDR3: CASRTRSGMEQFF. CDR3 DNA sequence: TGTGCCTCACGGACTCGGAGTGGTATGGAGCAGTTCTTC.

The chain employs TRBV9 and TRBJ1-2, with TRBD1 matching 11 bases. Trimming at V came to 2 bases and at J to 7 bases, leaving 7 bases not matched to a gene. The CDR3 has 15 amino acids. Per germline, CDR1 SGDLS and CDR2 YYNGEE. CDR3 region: CASSVGTGGLSGYTF. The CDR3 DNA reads TGTGCCAGCAGCGTTGGGACAGGGGGTTTGAGTGGCTACACCTTC.

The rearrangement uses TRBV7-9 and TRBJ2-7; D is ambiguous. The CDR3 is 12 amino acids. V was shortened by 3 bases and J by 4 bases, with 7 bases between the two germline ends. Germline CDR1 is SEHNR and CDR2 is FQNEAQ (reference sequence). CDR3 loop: CASSFSVYEQYV. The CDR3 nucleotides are TGTGCCAGCAGCTTCTCAGTTTACGAGCAGTACGTC.

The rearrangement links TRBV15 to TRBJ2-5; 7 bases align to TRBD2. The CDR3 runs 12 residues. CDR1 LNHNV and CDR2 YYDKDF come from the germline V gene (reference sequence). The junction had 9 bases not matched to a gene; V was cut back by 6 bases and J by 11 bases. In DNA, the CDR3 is TGTGCCACCAGGGGAGGGGTGAAAGAGCAGTACTTC. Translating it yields CATRGGVKEQYF.

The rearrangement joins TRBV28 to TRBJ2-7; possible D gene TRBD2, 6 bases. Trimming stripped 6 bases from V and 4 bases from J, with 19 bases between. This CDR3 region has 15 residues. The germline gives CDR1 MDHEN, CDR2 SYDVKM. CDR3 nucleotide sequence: TGTGCCAGCAGCTTCGCAAGCGGGCAGGTGTACGAGCAGTACTTC. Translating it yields CASSFASGQVYEQYF.

CDR3: CASSLGDGTDTQYF. CDR3 in DNA: TGTGCCAGCAGCTTAGGGGACGGCACAGATACGCAGTATTTT. The chain is built from TRBV7-3 and TRBJ2-3; perhaps D is TRBD1 or TRBD2 (5 bases each). This CDR3 contains 14 residues. Germline CDR1 and CDR2: SGHTA and FQGTGA. Trimming removed 2 bases from V and 1 base from J, with 7 bases in between.

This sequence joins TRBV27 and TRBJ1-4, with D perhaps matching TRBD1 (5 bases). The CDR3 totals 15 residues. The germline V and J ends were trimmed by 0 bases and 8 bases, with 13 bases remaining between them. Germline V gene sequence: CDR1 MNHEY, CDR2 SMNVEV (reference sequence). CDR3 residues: CASSLSLGVGEKLFF. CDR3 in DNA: TGTGCCAGCAGTTTATCTTTAGGGGTAGGAGAAAAACTGTTTTTT.

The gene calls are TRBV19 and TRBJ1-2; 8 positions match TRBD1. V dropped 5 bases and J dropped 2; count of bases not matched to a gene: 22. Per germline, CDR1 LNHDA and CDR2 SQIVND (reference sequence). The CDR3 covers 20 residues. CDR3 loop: CASSADRVRDGGTSNYGYTF. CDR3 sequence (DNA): TGTGCCAGTAGTGCGGACAGGGTCCGGGATGGAGGAACGTCGAACTATGGCTACACCTTC.